This T cell receptor (beta chain) comes out of a study of blood T cell repertoires in COVID-19. Study at large: The United States, Italy and Spain were the sources of the acute and convalescent COVID-19 samples. Nucleic acid was either cDNA or gDNA, and it came from T cells, B-cell-depleted T cells, or PBMCs.

CDR1 and CDR2 (germline): GTSNPN, SVGIG (reference sequence). The CDR3 has 14 residues. J was trimmed by 6 bases and V by 7 bases; bases with no gene match: 7. As handled by the study authors: Amplification with reference gene primers provided the estimates of nucleated cell counts. Profiled with immunoSEQ multiplex PCR; TCRdb holds only in-frame clones, not every one. That table gives V, J and clone size, and the DNA gave D and trimming. The data contain around 310,000 clones, 70% to 90% of them singletons. This receptor was identified in a woman aged 50 to 60 with active or convalescent COVID-19. The V and J genes are TRBV30 and TRBJ1-6; 9 nucleotides align to TRBD1. Material for sequencing was peripheral blood. The CDR3 DNA reads TGTGCCTCCGGGACAGGGAGTCGTAATTCACCCCTCCACTTT. It encodes CASGTGSRNSPLHF. Combining the CDR3 with reference TRBV30 and TRBJ1-6 gives the whole variable domain SQTIHQWPATLVQPVGSPLSLECTVEGTSNPNLYWYRQAAGRGLQLLFYSVGIGQISSEVPQNLSASRPQDRQFILSSKKLLLSDSGFYLCASGTGSRNSPLHFGNGTRLTVT.